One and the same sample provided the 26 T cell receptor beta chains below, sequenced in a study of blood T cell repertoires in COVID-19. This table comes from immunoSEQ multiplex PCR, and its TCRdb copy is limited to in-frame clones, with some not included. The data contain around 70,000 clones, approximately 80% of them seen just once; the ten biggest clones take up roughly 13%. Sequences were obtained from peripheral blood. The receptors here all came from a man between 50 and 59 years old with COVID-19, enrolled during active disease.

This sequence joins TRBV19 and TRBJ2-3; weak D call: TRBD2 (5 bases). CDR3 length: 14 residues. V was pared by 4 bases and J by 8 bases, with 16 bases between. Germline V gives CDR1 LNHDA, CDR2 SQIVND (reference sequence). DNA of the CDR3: TGTGCCAGTAGTACGGGAAAGGTAATCGGTACGCAGTATTTT. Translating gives CASSTGKVIGTQYF.

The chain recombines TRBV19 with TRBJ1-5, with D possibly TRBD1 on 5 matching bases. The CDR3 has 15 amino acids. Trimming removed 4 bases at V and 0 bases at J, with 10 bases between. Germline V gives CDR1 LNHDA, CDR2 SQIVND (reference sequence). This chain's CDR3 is CASSTTANSNQPQHF. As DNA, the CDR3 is TGTGCCAGTAGTACGACAGCAAATAGCAATCAGCCCCAGCATTTT. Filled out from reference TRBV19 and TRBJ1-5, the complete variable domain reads DGGITQSPKYLFRKEGQNVTLSCEQNLNHDAMYWYRQDPGQGLRLIYYSQIVNDFQKGDIAEGYSVSREKKESFPLTVTSAQKNPTAFYLCASSTTANSNQPQHFGDGTRLSIL.

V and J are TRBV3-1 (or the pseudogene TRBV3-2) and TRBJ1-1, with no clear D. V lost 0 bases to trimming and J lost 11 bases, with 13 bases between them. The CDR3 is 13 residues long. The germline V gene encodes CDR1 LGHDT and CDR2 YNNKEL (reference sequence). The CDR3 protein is CASSQDQYRLAFF. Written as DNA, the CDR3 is TGTGCCAGCAGCCAAGATCAGTACAGATTGGCTTTCTTT.

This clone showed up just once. The DNA for the CDR3 is TGTGCCAGCAGCGGGGACTATTCAGTGAGGAGCGGGGCCAAAAACATTCAGTACTTC. Amino acid sequence: CASSGDYSVRSGAKNIQYF. This chain joins TRBV6-2 or TRBV6-3 and TRBJ2-4; TRBD2 aligns across 7 bases. V lost 6 bases to trimming and J lost 1 base; unmatched junction nucleotides: 18. The CDR3 runs 19 residues. Germline loops: CDR1 MNHEY, CDR2 SVGEGT.

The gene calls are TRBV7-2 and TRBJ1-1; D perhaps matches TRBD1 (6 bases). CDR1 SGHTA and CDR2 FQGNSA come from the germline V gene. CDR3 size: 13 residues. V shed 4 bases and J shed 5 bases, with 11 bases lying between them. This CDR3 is CASSSQGRTEAFF. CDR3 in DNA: TGTGCCAGCAGCTCACAGGGTCGGACTGAAGCTTTCTTT.

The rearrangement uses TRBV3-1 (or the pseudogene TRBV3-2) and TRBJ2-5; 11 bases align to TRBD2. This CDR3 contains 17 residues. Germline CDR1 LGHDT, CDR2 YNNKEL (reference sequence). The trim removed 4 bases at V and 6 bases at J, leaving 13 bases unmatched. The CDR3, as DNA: TGTGCCAGCAGCCCACCTGGGGTAGCGGGAGGGCGGCAGACCCAGTACTTC. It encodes CASSPPGVAGGRQTQYF.

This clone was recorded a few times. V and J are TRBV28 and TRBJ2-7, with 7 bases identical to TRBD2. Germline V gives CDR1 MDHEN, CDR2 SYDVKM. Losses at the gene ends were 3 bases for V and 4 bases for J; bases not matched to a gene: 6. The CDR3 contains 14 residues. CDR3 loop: CASSLEGLGYEQYF. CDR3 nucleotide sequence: TGTGCCAGCAGTTTGGAAGGACTAGGGTACGAGCAGTACTTC.

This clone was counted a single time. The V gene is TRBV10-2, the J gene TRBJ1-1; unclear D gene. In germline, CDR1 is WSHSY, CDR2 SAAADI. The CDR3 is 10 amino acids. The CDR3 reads CYSTNTEAFF. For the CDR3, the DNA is TGCTACTCCACGAACACTGAAGCTTTCTTT.

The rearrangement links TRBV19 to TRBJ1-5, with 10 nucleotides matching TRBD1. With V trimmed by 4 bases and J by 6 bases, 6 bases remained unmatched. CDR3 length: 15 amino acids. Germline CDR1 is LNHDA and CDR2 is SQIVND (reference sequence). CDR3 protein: CASSTDRGHVQPQHF. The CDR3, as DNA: TGTGCCAGTAGTACAGACAGGGGGCACGTTCAGCCCCAGCATTTT.

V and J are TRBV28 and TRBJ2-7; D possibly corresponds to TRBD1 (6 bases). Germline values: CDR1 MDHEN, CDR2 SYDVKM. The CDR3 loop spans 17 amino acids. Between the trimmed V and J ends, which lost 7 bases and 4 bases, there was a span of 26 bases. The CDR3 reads CASNPQWGLTPNYEQYF. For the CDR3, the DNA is TGTGCCAGCAACCCACAATGGGGGCTAACCCCGAATTACGAGCAGTACTTC.

CDR3 sequence reads: CASSPGQGSHTGELFF. For the CDR3, the DNA is TGTGCCAGCAGCCCGGGACAGGGGTCTCACACCGGGGAGCTGTTTTTT. The J gene is TRBJ2-2, the V gene TRBV6-6, with 10 bases lining up with TRBD1. The CDR3 is 16 residues long. Losses at the gene ends were 6 bases for V and 3 bases for J; bases not matched to a gene: 7. Germline-derived CDR1 and CDR2 are MNHNY and SVGAGI (reference sequence).

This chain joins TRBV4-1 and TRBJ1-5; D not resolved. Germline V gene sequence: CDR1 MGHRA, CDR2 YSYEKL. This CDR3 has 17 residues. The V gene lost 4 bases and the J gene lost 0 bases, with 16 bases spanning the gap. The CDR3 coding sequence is TGCGCCAGCAGCCCCCGTCCCACAGATTATAGCAATCAGCCCCAGCATTTT. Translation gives CASSPRPTDYSNQPQHF.

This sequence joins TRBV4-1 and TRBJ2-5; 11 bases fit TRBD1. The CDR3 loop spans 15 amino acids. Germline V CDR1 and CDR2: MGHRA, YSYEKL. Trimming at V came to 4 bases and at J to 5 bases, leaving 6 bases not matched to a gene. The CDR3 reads CASSLDRGQVETQYF. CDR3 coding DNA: TGCGCCAGCAGCCTGGACAGGGGGCAGGTGGAGACCCAGTACTTC.

CDR3 DNA sequence: TGTGCCTGGAGTCCATATTACGGGTCAAACACTGAAGCTTTCTTT. Its protein product is CAWSPYYGSNTEAFF. This chain joins TRBV30 and TRBJ1-1; D not certain. This CDR3 comprises 15 residues. Germline V gene data show CDR1 as GTSNPN and CDR2 as SVGIG (reference sequence). V gave up 2 bases and J gave up 2 bases, with 15 bases separating them.

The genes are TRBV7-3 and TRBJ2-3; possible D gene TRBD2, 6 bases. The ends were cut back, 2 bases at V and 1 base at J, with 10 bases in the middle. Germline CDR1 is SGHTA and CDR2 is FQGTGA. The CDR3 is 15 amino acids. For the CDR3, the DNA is TGTGCCAGCAGCTTATTTGGCGGGGGCACAGATACGCAGTATTTT. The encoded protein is CASSLFGGGTDTQYF.

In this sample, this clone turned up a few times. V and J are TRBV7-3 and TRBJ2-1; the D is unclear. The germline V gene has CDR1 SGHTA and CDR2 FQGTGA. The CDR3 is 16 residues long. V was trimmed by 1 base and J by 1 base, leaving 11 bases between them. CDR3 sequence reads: CASSLNVGLSYNEQFF. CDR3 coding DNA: TGTGCCAGCAGCTTAAACGTGGGCCTTTCCTACAATGAGCAGTTCTTC.

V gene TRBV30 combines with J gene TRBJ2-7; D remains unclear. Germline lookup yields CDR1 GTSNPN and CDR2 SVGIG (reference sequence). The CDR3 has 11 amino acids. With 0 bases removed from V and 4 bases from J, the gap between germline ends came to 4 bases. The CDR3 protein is CAWSVEYEQYF. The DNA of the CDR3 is TGTGCCTGGAGTGTAGAGTACGAGCAGTACTTC.

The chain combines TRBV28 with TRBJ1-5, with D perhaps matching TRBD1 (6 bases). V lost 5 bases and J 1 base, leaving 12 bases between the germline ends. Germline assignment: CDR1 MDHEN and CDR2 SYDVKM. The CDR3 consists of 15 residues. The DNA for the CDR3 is TGTGCCAGCAGTATAGGGGGGGCAAGCAATCAGCCCCAGCATTTT. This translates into CASSIGGASNQPQHF. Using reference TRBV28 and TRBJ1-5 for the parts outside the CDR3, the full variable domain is DVKVTQSSRYLVKRTGEKVFLECVQDMDHENMFWYRQDPGLGLRLIYFSYDVKMKEKGDIPEGYSVSREKKERFSLILESASTNQTSMYLCASSIGGASNQPQHFGDGTRLSIL.

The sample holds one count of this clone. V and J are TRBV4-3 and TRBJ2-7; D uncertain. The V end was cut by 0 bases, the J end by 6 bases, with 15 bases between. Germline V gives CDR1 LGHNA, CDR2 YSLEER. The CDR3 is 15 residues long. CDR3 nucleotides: TGCGCCAGCAGCCAAGATGATTTTCCCAGTTCCGAGCAGTACTTC. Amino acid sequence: CASSQDDFPSSEQYF.

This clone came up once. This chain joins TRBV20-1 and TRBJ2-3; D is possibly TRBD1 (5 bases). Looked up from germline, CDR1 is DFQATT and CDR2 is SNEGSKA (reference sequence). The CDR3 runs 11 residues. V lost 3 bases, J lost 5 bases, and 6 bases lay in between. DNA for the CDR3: TGCAGTGCTAGGGACATAGATACGCAGTATTTT. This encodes CSARDIDTQYF.

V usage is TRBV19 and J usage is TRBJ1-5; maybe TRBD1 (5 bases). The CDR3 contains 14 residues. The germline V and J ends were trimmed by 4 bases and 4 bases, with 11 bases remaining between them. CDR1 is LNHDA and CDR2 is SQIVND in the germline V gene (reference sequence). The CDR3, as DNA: TGTGCCAGTAGTAATTCCCGGGGGAATCAGCCCCAGCATTTT. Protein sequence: CASSNSRGNQPQHF.

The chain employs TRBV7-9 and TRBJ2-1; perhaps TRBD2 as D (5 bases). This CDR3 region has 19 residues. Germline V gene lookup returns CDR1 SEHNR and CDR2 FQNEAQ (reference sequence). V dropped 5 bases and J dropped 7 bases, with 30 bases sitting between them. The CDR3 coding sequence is TGTGCCAGCAGCCGAGCCCTGGGCAGGTCCGCCGCGCGAGGGAATGAGCAGTTCTTC. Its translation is CASSRALGRSAARGNEQFF. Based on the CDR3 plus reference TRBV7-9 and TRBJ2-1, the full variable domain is DTGVSQNPRHKITKRGQNVTFRCDPISEHNRLYWYRQTLGQGPEFLTYFQNEAQLEKSRLLSDRFSAERPKGSFSTLEIQRTEQGDSAMYLCASSRALGRSAARGNEQFFGPGTRLTVL.

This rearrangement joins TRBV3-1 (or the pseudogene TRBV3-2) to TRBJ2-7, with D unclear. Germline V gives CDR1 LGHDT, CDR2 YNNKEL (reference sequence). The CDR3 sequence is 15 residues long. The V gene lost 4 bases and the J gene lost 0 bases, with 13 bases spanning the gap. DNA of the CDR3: TGTGCCAGCAGCCCCCTGGGCAGACGCTCCTACGAGCAGTACTTC. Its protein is CASSPLGRRSYEQYF.

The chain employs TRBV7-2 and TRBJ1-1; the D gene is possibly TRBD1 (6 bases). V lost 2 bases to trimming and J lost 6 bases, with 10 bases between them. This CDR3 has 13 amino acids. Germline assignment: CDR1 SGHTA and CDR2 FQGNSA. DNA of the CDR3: TGTGCCAGCAGCTTACACCGACAGGCTGAAGCTTTCTTT. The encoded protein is CASSLHRQAEAFF.

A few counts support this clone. DNA of the CDR3: TGTGCCAGCAGCCGGGACACCCGCACAGATACGCAGTATTTT. This sequence encodes CASSRDTRTDTQYF. V gene TRBV28 combines with J gene TRBJ2-3, with a possible D match to TRBD1 (6 bases). This CDR3 contains 14 residues. The V gene lost 6 bases and the J gene lost 1 base, with 11 bases spanning the gap. CDR1 is MDHEN, CDR2 SYDVKM, per germline.

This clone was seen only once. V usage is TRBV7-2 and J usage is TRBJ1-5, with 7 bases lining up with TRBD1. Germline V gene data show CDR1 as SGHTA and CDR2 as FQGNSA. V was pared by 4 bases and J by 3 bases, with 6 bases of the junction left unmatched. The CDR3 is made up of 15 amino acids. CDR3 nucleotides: TGTGCCAGCAGCTCGGACAGGCTTTCCAATCAGCCCCAGCATTTT. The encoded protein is CASSSDRLSNQPQHF.